Reported below is one TCR beta chain. Researchers prepared the TCRbeta library using unique molecular identifiers, the study reports. TCRdb re-called the PCR reads with MiXCR, one entry per CDR3 protein. Altogether 640,000 or so distinct CDR3 sequences are present, 16% being singletons, with the ten largest covering approximately 1%. The record originates from a study of T-cell reconstitution after alpha-beta-depleted transplantation in children. Trimming pared 6 bases from V and 7 bases from J, leaving 19 bases between. This CDR3 region has 16 residues. This sequence joins TRBV12-3 or TRBV12-4 and TRBJ1-6, with D maybe TRBD1 (5 bases). Specimen: PBMCs from the stem cell graft donor, collected from the stem cell graft. The sequence was obtained from a human donor who donated a stem cell graft to a child with acute myeloid leukemia. The CDR3 DNA reads TGTGCCAGCAGCCCCCCAGCGGCAGGGAGGAATTCACCCCTCCACTTT. The encoded protein is CASSPPAAGRNSPLHF.